This T cell receptor (beta chain) originates from a study of blood T cell repertoires in COVID-19. For the study at large: Specimens from acute and convalescent COVID-19 originated in the United States, Italy and Spain. In each case, the material was cDNA or gDNA derived from T cells, B-cell-depleted T cells, or PBMCs.

The CDR3 extends over 16 amino acids. Germline CDR1 MNHEY, CDR2 SMNVEV (reference sequence). V lost 3 bases and J lost 0; bases outside the gene matches: 4. Only in-frame clones appear in the TCRdb table, and some are missing; sequencing was by immunoSEQ multiplex PCR. There are roughly 250,000 clones in the sample; almost 85% occur only once, and 4% lies in the top ten. What was sequenced was peripheral blood. This receptor was identified in a man aged 45-65 years with acute or convalescent COVID-19. This rearrangement joins TRBV27 to TRBJ2-1, with 8 nucleotides matching TRBD2. The CDR3 loop reads CASSFPGGGSYNEQFF. The CDR3 coding sequence is TGTGCCAGCAGTTTTCCGGGAGGGGGCTCCTACAATGAGCAGTTCTTC.